This is a list of T cell receptor beta chains from one sample in a study of cytomegalovirus exposure and HLA in healthy donors. Assay: immunoSEQ multiplex PCR; the TCRdb copy retains only in-frame clones and omits some. The top ten clones hold 14% of a sample with fewer than 110,000 clones, 74% of them seen once. Sequenced input: PBMCs. These receptors all come from a woman aged 40 to 50 in good health and CMV-seropositive. Both conserved end residues are part of each CDR3. Each record gives: V gene, D gene, clone size, J gene, CDR3 DNA, CDR3 protein. The D gene is left open where the match is weak. Size tells how often a clone was seen (once, few, many) or the class of an expanded clone, and some rows leave it out.

TRBV27	NA	NA	TRBJ2-5	TGTGCCACCTCCCGCGGGGACCAAGAGACCCAGTACTTC	CATSRGDQETQYF
TRBV4-3	NA	NA	TRBJ2-3	TGCGCCAGCAGCCAAGATCTCGGCAGGTCCTTAACCAGTGCTAGCACAGATACGCAGTATTTT	CASSQDLGRSLTSASTDTQYF
TRBV7-2	NA	NA	TRBJ2-7	TGTGCCAGCAGCGCCACGACAGGGACTAGCTCCTACGAGCAGTACTTC	CASSATTGTSSYEQYF
TRBV6-5	NA	NA	TRBJ1-6	TGTGCCAGCAGGGGGGGTGGGCGATCACCCCTCCACTTT	CASRGGGRSPLHF
TRBV2	TRBD1	few	TRBJ2-2	TGTGCCAGCGGTAGGGACAGGGACACCGGGGAGCTGTTTTTT	CASGRDRDTGELFF
TRBV13	NA	NA	TRBJ2-3	TGTGCCATCATACGGACAGATACGCAGTATTTT	CAIIRTDTQYF
TRBV18	TRBD1	NA	TRBJ1-6	TGTGCCAGCTCTTTTACCAGGGACAGCCAAAATCCCCTCCACTTT	CASSFTRDSQNPLHF
TRBV27	NA	NA	TRBJ1-1	TGTGCCAGCAGTCCCTCGGCGGGCAGTTTAATGAACACTGAAGCTTTCTTT	CASSPSAGSLMNTEAFF
TRBV29-1	TRBD1	NA	TRBJ1-1	TGCAGCGTCGACCATACAGGGGGGACTGAAGCTTTCTTT	CSVDHTGGTEAFF
TRBV28	NA	NA	TRBJ2-6	TGTGCCAGCAGTCCGACTTTCGGTTCTGGGGCCAACGTCCTGACTTTC	CASSPTFGSGANVLTF
TRBV5-1	NA	NA	TRBJ1-2	TGCGCCAGCAGCTCGCAGGGGACGGACGGCTACACCTTC	CASSSQGTDGYTF
TRBV9	TRBD2	NA	TRBJ2-7	TGTGCCAGCAGCGTAGGTAGCGGGGGGTACTACGAGCAGTACTTC	CASSVGSGGYYEQYF
TRBV13	TRBD2	few	TRBJ2-3	TGTGCCAGCAGCCTCAGACTAGCGGCCACAGATACGCAGTATTTT	CASSLRLAATDTQYF
TRBV6-1	NA	few	TRBJ1-6	TGTGCCAGCAGTGAAGCGTTTCCGTATAATTCACCCCTCCACTTT	CASSEAFPYNSPLHF
TRBV9	TRBD2	NA	TRBJ2-5	TGTGCCAGCAGCGTTAGTAGCGGGGAAGGGCAAGAGACCCAGTACTTC	CASSVSSGEGQETQYF
TRBV2	NA	NA	TRBJ2-7	TGTGCCAGCAGTGAAGACATGGAGCAGTACTTC	CASSEDMEQYF
TRBV5-4	TRBD2	NA	TRBJ2-7	TGTGCCAGCAGCCCTACCGGGGGGGATGGGACCTACGAGCAGTACTTC	CASSPTGGDGTYEQYF
TRBV25-1	TRBD1	few	TRBJ2-1	TGTGCCAGCAGTGAAGCGGGGACAGGGCACAATGAGCAGTTCTTC	CASSEAGTGHNEQFF
TRBV5-1	TRBD2	NA	TRBJ2-7	TGCGCCAGCAGCTTGGCCAATAGCGGGGGATACTACGAGCAGTACTTC	CASSLANSGGYYEQYF
TRBV11-2	TRBD2	NA	TRBJ2-5	TGTGCCAGCAGCTTAGTTGGTAGCGGGGGTGGGGAGACCCAGTACTTC	CASSLVGSGGGETQYF
TRBV7-9	NA	NA	TRBJ1-4	TGTGCCAGCAGCCTCCAGCAGGCAGCAACTAATGAAAAACTGTTTTTT	CASSLQQAATNEKLFF
TRBV29-1	NA	few	TRBJ2-7	TGCAGCGGCGGCTGGGGAGAGTCCTACGAGCAGTACTTC	CSGGWGESYEQYF
TRBV7-9	NA	few	TRBJ1-1	TGTGCCAGCAGCTTAGCAAGTCAGGGGATCACTGAAGCTTTCTTT	CASSLASQGITEAFF
TRBV7-2	TRBD2	few	TRBJ2-2	TGTGCCAGCAGCTTAGGGACTAGCGGGGTGGTCACCGGGGAGCTGTTTTTT	CASSLGTSGVVTGELFF
TRBV4-1	NA	NA	TRBJ1-4	TGCGCCAGCAGCCAAGATAGGGTGAGGGATTTGGAAAAACTGTTTTTT	CASSQDRVRDLEKLFF
TRBV5-1	NA	NA	TRBJ1-1	TGCGCCAGCAGTTCCGGTAGAGTGAACACTGAAGCTTTCTTT	CASSSGRVNTEAFF
TRBV6-4	NA	NA	TRBJ2-7	TGTGCCAGCAGTGACCTTGAACCGGGGAACTACGAGCAGTACTTC	CASSDLEPGNYEQYF
TRBV13	TRBD1	NA	TRBJ2-7	TGTGCCAGCAGCCCTAGGACAGGGGGCTACGAGCAGTACTTC	CASSPRTGGYEQYF
TRBV7-9	NA	NA	TRBJ2-7	TGTGCCAGCAGCTTAGCGGCAGAAGATTCCTACTTC	CASSLAAEDSYF
TRBV5-6	NA	NA	TRBJ1-1	TGTGCCAGCAGCCGGGATTTGAACACTGAAGCTTTCTTT	CASSRDLNTEAFF
TRBV5-1	TRBD1	NA	TRBJ1-4	TGCGCCAGCAGCCAAGACAGGGAGGTGGAAAAACTGTTTTTT	CASSQDREVEKLFF
TRBV30	TRBD1	NA	TRBJ1-6	TGTGCCTGGAGTCGGGACAGGGGCAGTTCACCCCTCCACTTT	CAWSRDRGSSPLHF
TRBV28	TRBD1	once	TRBJ1-4	TGTGCCAGCAGTCCCGCGGGGACAGGGTATGAAAAACTGTTTTTT	CASSPAGTGYEKLFF
TRBV28	TRBD1	NA	TRBJ1-3	TGTGCCAGCGGAACAACAGGGGCTGGAAACACCATATATTTT	CASGTTGAGNTIYF
TRBV7-8	NA	NA	TRBJ2-7	TGTGCCAGCAGCTCGGCTGGGCCTGGCGAGCAGTACTTC	CASSSAGPGEQYF
TRBV30	NA	NA	TRBJ1-5	TGTGCCTGGGGGGCAGGGATGAGCAATCAGCCCCAGCATTTT	CAWGAGMSNQPQHF
TRBV2	NA	few	TRBJ2-2	TGTGCCAGCAGTCAGGGAACCGGGGAGCTGTTTTTT	CASSQGTGELFF
TRBV27	NA	NA	TRBJ1-3	TGTGCCAGCAGTTTATCAAACAGGGCGAACACCATATATTTT	CASSLSNRANTIYF
TRBV30	NA	NA	TRBJ2-6	TGTGCCTGGGGCAACTCTGGGGCCAACGTCCTGACTTTC	CAWGNSGANVLTF
TRBV5-1	TRBD1	NA	TRBJ2-2	TGCGCCAGCAGCCTAAGGACAGGGACGAACACCGGGGAGCTGTTTTTT	CASSLRTGTNTGELFF
TRBV6-5	NA	few	TRBJ2-2	TGTGCCAGCAGTTACTCGCGGGGAGTGAACACCGGGGAGCTGTTTTTT	CASSYSRGVNTGELFF
TRBV6-5	TRBD1	NA	TRBJ1-1	TGTGCCAGCTTCAAACAGGGGGGGACCACTGAAGCTTTCTTT	CASFKQGGTTEAFF
TRBV29-1	NA	once	TRBJ2-1	TGCAGCGCCCACTCTCCCATTTACAATGAGCAGTTCTTC	CSAHSPIYNEQFF
TRBV5-4	TRBD2	NA	TRBJ2-5	TGTGCCAGCAGCTTGTTTAGCGGGGGACAAGAAACCCAGTACTTC	CASSLFSGGQETQYF
TRBV7-2	NA	NA	TRBJ2-7	TGTGCCAGCAGCTTTCCGAGGAGGGCGAGCGAGCAGTACTTC	CASSFPRRASEQYF
TRBV2	TRBD1	NA	TRBJ2-7	TGTGCCAGCACTACAGGGGGAGTCTCCTACGAGCAGTACTTC	CASTTGGVSYEQYF
TRBV7-2	TRBD1	NA	TRBJ1-1	TGTGCCAGCAGCCTCGGACAGGGCACAAGTGAAGCTTTCTTT	CASSLGQGTSEAFF
TRBV6-5	TRBD1	NA	TRBJ2-1	TGTGCCAGCAGTCCCGGGACAGGGGGGTCGAATGAGCAGTTCTTC	CASSPGTGGSNEQFF
TRBV28	TRBD2	NA	TRBJ2-1	TGTGCCAGCAGTTTCTGGGCCGGGACTAGCTATAATGAGCAGTTCTTC	CASSFWAGTSYNEQFF
TRBV10-3	TRBD1	NA	TRBJ2-1	TGTGCCATCAGCCAAGGACAGGGGGACGGTGAGCAGTTCTTC	CAISQGQGDGEQFF
TRBV7-3	NA	NA	TRBJ2-1	TGTGCCAGCAGCTTAACGGTGCTGAGCTCCTACAATGAGCAGTTCTTC	CASSLTVLSSYNEQFF
TRBV5-1	TRBD1	NA	TRBJ1-6	TGCGCCAGCAGCTCCGCCGGGACAGGGTCATTTGCTTATTCACCCCTCCACTTT	CASSSAGTGSFAYSPLHF
TRBV4-2	NA	NA	TRBJ2-3	TGTGCCAGCAGCCACTCAGGCGGGGGCACAGATACGCAGTATTTT	CASSHSGGGTDTQYF
TRBV7-9	TRBD1	NA	TRBJ2-1	TGTGCCAGCAGCTTAGGCGGACAGGTTTACAATGAGCAGTTCTTC	CASSLGGQVYNEQFF
TRBV7-9	TRBD2	NA	TRBJ2-3	TGTGCCAGCAGCTTAGGACTAGCGGGGGGCACAGATACGCAGTATTTT	CASSLGLAGGTDTQYF
TRBV4-3	TRBD1	NA	TRBJ1-2	TGCGCCAGCAGCCTGAACTCCGGGACAGTTGATGGCTACACCTTC	CASSLNSGTVDGYTF
TRBV2	NA	NA	TRBJ1-1	TGTGCCAGCAGTGAAAGGACATGGAACACTGAAGCTTTCTTT	CASSERTWNTEAFF
TRBV2	NA	NA	TRBJ1-6	TGTGCCAGCACAGGCGAGTATAATTCACCCCTCCACTTT	CASTGEYNSPLHF